This note documents a single T cell receptor (beta chain) sequence. Its antigen is not yet known. Qualities for individual bases were not recorded, and no much larger clone is one base off. The ViraFEST assay stimulated PBMC with viral peptide pools and then used TCR sequencing to identify antigen-specific CD4+ T cell clonotypes by expansion. After approximately eleven days of culture, CD4+ T cells were isolated with the EasySep CD4+ T cell isolation kit. Healthy vaccine recipients had no prior SARS-CoV-2 infection, confirmed by negative nucleocapsid antibodies before and after vaccination. Roughly 2.1 million PBMC per well were cultured in IMDM with 5% human AB serum, roughly 10 IU/ml IL-2 and gentamicin, plus 10 ug/ml peptides. On days 3 and 7, half of the culture medium was replaced with fresh IL-2-containing medium. Unless noted otherwise, every peptide stimulation condition was cultured in triplicate wells. Using Ficoll-Paque Plus gradient centrifugation, PBMC were separated from whole blood and then either used fresh or cryopreserved at -140C. The overlapping peptide pools covered the spike proteins of SARS-CoV-2 and of the common cold coronaviruses HCoV-NL63, HCoV-OC43 and HCoV-229E. The QIAamp micro DNA kit was used to extract genomic DNA from the cultured CD4+ T cells.

The data were taken from a study of vaccination effects on CD4 cells after COVID-19 (dated by TCRdb to between 2020 and 2023). At the level of the whole study: Two doses of either the BNT162b2 or the mRNA-1273 mRNA SARS-CoV-2 vaccine were administered to participants. In both COVID-19 convalescent patients and infection-naive vaccine recipients, the study compared SARS-CoV-2 spike-specific CD4+ TCR repertoires from before mRNA vaccination with those from after it. The Oncomine TCR Beta short-read assay on an Illumina iSeq 100 was used to sequence cultures from other donors in the study. Altogether, around 11 COVID-19 convalescent patients and a handful of SARS-CoV-2-naive healthy vaccine recipients made up the full study.

Libraries were built with the immunoSEQ multiplex PCR assay. TCR beta CDR3 sequencing was performed on DNA from the cultured, isolated CD4+ T cells. The paper's data handling went like this. The analysis removed non-productive TCR sequences, trimmed reads to the CDR3 region, and retained only CDR3s that were 7 or more amino acids long. Antigen-specific clonotypes were identified with the MANAFEST web app by comparing expansion in peptide wells against reference cultures. To count as positive, a clone had to show expansion at FDR<0.05 compared with the reference and with all other wells, an odds ratio above 5, and a frequency above 0.1% in two replicate wells. Clonotypes significantly expanded in SARS-CoV-2 spike wells and in at least one common cold coronavirus spike condition were defined as cross-reactive. CDR3 similarity was assessed by Levenshtein distance using the stringdist R package, and unrooted trees were constructed with ape in R 3.6.1. TCRdb limited this immuneACCESS table to in-frame rearrangements with V and J called. A share of clones is missing; checked studies link under half to unresolved V genes, and the rest is unexplained. From that table come the V and J calls and clone size; the DNA was used to work out D and trimming. Here the sample has about 27,000 clones; 72% occur a single time. Roughly a tenth of the sample goes to the ten largest clones.

V is cut back by 5 bases and J by 3 bases, with 7 bases in the junction unmatched. CDR1 and CDR2 are read off the germline V gene as SNHLY and FYNNEI. The CDR3 starts with the cysteine, ends with the phenylalanine, and has 16 residues. The entry retains the CDR3 DNA only, 48 bases that are in frame from base 1. Paper-wide results and their limitations: The study was limited by a small number of convalescent patients, and early post-infection timepoints were lacking. Among healthy vaccine recipients, nearly all vaccine-induced clones were SARS-CoV-2 mono-reactive, and just 1 of 255 was cross-reactive with common cold coronaviruses. Clones induced by infection and clones induced by vaccination both contracted markedly at late timepoints after vaccination, which fits with T cell responses waning over time.

Rearrangement joined TRBV2 to TRBJ1-5; 10 of the junction bases match TRBD1. This specimen consisted of CD4+ T cells from PBMCs cultured with SARS-CoV-2 spike peptides, obtained before COVID-19 vaccination. Read against the paper, the sample's cell subset or site label means: SARS-CoV-2 spike overlapping peptide pool stimulation. The clonotype originates from a human donor who received a COVID-19 vaccine. The DNA sequence is given as TGTGCCAGCAGTCTACGGACAGGGGGATACAATCAGCCCCAGCATTTT. Translated, it reads CASSLRTGGYNQPQHF.